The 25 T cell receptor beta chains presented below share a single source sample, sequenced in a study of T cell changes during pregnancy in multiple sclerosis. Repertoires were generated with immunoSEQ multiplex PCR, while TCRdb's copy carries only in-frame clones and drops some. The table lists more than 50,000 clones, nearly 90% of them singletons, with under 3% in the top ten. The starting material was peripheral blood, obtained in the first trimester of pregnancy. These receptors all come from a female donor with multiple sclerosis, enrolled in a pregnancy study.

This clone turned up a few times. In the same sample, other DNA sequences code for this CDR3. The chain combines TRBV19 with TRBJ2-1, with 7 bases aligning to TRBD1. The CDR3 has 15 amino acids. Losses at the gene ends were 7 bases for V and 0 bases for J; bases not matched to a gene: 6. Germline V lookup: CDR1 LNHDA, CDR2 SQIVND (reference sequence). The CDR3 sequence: CASTPTGSSYNEQFF. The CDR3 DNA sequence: TGTGCCAGTACCCCGACAGGGAGCTCCTACAATGAGCAGTTCTTC.

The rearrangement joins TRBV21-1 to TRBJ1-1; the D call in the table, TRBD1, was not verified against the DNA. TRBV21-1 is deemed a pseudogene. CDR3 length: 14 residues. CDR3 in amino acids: CASSKVGRDSEAFF. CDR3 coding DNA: TGTGCCAGCAGCAAAGTAGGCAGAGACAGTGAAGCTTTCTTT.

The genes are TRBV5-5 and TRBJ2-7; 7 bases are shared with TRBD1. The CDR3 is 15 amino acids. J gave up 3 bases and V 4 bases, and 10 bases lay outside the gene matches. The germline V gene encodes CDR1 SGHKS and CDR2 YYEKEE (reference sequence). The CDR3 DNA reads TGTGCCAGCAGCCAACAAGACAGGGCCAACTACGAGCAGTACTTC. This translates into CASSQQDRANYEQYF.

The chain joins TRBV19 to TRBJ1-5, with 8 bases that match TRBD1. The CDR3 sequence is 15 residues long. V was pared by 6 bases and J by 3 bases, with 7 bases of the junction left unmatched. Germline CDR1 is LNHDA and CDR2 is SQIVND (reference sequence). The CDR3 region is CASSARTGNNQPQHF. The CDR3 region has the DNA TGTGCCAGTAGCGCTCGGACAGGGAACAATCAGCCCCAGCATTTT.

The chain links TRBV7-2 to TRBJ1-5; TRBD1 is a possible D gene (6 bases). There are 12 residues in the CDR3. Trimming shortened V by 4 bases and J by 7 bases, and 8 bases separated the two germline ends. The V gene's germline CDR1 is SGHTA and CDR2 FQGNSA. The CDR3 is CASSSQGQPQHF. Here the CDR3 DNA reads TGTGCCAGCAGCTCACAGGGCCAGCCCCAGCATTTT.

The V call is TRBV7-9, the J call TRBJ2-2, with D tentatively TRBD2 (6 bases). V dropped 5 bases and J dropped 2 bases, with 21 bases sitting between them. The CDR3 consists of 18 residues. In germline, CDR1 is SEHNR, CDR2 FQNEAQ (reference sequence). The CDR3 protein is CASSEGGTYTKNTGELFF. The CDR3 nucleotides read TGTGCCAGCAGCGAAGGAGGGACTTATACCAAAAACACCGGGGAGCTGTTTTTT.

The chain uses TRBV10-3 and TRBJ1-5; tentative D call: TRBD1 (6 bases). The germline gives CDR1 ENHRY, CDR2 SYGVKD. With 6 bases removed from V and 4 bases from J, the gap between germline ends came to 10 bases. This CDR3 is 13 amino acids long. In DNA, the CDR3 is TGTGCCATCAGGGACAGTGGAAATCAGCCCCAGCATTTT. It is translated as CAIRDSGNQPQHF.

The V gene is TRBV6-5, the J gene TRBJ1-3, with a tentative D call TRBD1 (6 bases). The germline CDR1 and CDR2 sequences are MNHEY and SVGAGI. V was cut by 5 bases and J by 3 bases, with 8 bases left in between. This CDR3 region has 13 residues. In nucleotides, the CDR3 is TGTGCCAGCAGTCAGGACAGTGGAAACACCATATATTTT. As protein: CASSQDSGNTIYF.

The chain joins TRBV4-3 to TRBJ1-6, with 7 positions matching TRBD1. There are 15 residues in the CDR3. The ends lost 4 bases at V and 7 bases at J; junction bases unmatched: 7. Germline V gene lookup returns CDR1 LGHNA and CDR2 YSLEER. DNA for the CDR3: TGCGCCAGCAGCCTTAGGGACAGTTCGAATTCACCCCTCCACTTT. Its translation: CASSLRDSSNSPLHF.

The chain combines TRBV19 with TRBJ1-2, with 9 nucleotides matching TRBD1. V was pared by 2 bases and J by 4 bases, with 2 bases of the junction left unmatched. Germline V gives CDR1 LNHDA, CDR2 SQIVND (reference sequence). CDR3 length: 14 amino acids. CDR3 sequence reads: CASSITGGGYGYTF. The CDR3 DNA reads TGTGCCAGTAGTATAACAGGGGGCGGCTATGGCTACACCTTC.

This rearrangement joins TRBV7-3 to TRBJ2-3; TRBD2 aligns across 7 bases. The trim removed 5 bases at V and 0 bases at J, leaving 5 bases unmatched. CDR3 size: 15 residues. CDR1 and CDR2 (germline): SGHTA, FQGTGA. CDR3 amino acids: CASSPLAASTDTQYF. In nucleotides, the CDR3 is TGTGCCAGCAGCCCCCTAGCGGCTAGCACAGATACGCAGTATTTT.

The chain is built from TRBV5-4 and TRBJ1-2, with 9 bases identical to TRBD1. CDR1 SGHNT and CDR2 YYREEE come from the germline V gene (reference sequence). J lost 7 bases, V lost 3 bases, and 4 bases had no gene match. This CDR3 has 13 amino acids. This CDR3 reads CASSSTGGPGYTF. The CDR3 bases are TGTGCCAGCAGCTCAACAGGGGGCCCTGGCTACACCTTC.

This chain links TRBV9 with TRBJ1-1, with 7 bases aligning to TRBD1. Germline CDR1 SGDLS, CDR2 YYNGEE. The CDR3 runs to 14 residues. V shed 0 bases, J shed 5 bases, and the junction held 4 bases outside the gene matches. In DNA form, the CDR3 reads TGTGCCAGCAGCGTAGTCGACAGGGAGACTGAAGCTTTCTTT. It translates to CASSVVDRETEAFF.

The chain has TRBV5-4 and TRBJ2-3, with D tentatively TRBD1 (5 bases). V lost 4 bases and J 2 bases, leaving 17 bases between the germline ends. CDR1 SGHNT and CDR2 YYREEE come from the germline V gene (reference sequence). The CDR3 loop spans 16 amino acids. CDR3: CASSIIAARDTDTQYF. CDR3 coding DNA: TGTGCCAGCAGCATCATAGCTGCCAGGGACACAGATACGCAGTATTTT.

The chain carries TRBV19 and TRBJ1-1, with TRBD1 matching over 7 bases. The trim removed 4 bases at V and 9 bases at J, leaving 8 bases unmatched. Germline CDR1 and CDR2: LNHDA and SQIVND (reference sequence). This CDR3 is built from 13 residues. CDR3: CASSNTGTVQAFF. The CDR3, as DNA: TGTGCCAGTAGTAATACCGGGACAGTTCAAGCTTTCTTT.

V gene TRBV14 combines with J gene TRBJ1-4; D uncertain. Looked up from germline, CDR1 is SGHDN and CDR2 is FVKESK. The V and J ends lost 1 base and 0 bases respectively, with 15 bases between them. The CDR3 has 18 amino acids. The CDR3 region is CASSQVPRSIATNEKLFF. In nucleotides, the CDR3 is TGTGCCAGCAGCCAAGTACCCAGGTCCATCGCAACTAATGAAAAACTGTTTTTT.

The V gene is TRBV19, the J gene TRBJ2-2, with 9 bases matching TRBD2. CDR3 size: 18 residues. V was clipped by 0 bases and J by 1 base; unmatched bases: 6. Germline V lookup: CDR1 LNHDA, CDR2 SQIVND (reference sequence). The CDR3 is CASSIDLTSGLNTGELFF. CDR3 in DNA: TGTGCCAGTAGTATAGACCTGACTAGCGGCCTGAACACCGGGGAGCTGTTTTTT.

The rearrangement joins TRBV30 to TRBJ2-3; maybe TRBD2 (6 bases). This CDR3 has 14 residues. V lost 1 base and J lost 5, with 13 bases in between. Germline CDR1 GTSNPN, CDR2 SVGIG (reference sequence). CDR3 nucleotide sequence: TGTGCCTGGAGTGGCGGGGAGGTGGTAGATACGCAGTATTTT. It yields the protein CAWSGGEVVDTQYF.

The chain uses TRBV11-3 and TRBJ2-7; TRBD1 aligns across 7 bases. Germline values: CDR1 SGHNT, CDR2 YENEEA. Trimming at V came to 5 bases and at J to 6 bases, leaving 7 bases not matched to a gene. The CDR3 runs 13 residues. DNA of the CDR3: TGTGCCAGCAGCCAGAGACAGGGATCCGAGCAGTACTTC. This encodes CASSQRQGSEQYF.

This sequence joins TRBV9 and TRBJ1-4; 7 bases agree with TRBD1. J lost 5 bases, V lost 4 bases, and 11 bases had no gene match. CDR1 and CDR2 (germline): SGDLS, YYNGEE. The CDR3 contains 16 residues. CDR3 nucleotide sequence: TGTGCCAGCAGCACCCGAGGCGACAGGGAGAATGAAAAACTGTTTTTT. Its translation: CASSTRGDRENEKLFF.

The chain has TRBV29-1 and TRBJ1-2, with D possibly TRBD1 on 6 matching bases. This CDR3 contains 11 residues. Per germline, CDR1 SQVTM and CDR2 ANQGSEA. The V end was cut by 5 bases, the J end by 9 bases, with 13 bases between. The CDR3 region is CSVSDRGSYTF. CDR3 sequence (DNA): TGCAGCGTTTCGGACAGAGGGAGCTACACCTTC. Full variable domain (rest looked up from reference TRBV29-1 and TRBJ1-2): SAVISQKPSRDICQRGTSLTIQCQVDSQVTMMFWYRQQPGQSLTLIATANQGSEATYESGFVIDKFPISRPNLTFSTLTVSNMSPEDSSIYLCSVSDRGSYTFGSGTRLTVV.

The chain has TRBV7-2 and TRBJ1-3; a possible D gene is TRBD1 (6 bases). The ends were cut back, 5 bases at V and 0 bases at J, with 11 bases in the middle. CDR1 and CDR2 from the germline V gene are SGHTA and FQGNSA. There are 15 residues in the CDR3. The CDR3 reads CASSVDSSSGNTIYF. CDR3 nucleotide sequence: TGTGCCAGCAGCGTGGACAGTTCCTCTGGAAACACCATATATTTT.

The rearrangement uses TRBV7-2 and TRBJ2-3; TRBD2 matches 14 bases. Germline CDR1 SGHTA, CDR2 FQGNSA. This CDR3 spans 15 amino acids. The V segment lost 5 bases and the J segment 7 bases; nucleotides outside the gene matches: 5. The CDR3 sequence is CASSLGTSGGNTQYF. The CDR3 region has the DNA TGTGCCAGCAGCCTCGGGACTAGCGGGGGAAATACGCAGTATTTT. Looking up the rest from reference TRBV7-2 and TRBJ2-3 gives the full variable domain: GAGVSQSPSNKVTEKGKDVELRCDPISGHTALYWYRQSLGQGLEFLIYFQGNSAPDKSGLPSDRFSAERTGGSVSTLTIQRTQQEDSAVYLCASSLGTSGGNTQYFGPGTRLTVL.

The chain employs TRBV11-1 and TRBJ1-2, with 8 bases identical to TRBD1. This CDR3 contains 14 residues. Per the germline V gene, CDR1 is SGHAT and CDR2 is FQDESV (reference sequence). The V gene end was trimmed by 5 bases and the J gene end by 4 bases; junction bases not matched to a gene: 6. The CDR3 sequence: CASSDPDRVYGYTF. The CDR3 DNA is TGTGCCAGCAGCGACCCGGACAGGGTCTATGGCTACACCTTC.

The CDR3 DNA is TGTGCCAGCAGCCCGGGGACAGGGGTGAAAGCTTTCTTT. Translated: CASSPGTGVKAFF. This chain uses TRBV7-2 with TRBJ1-1, with 10 positions matching TRBD1. V shed 5 bases, J shed 9 bases, and the junction held 6 bases outside the gene matches. CDR1 is SGHTA, CDR2 FQGNSA, per germline. There are 13 residues in the CDR3.